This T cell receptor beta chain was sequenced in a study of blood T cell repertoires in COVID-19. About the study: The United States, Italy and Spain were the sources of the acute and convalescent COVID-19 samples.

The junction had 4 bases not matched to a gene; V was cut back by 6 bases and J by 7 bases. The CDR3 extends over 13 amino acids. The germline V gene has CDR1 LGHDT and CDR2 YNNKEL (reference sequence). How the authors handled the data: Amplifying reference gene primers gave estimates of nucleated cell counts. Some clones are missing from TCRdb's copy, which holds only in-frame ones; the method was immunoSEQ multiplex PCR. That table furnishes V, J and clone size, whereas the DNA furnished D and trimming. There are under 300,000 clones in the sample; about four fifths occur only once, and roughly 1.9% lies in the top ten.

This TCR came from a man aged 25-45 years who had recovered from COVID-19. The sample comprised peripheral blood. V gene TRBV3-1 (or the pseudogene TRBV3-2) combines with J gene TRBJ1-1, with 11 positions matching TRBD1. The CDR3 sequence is CASSLGTGGEAFF. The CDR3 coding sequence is TGTGCCAGCAGTCTTGGGACAGGGGGTGAAGCTTTCTTT.